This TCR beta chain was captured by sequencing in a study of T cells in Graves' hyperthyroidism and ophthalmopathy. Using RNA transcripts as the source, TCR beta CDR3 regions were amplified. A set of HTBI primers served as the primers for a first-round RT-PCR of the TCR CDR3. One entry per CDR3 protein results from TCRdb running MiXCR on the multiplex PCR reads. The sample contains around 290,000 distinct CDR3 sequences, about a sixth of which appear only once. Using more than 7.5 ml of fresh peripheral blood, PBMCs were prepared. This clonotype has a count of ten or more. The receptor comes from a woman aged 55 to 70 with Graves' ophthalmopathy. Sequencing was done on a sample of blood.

The CDR3 DNA is TGTGCCAGCAGGCTAGACCGTTACAATGAGCAGTTCTTC. It codes for CASRLDRYNEQFF. The V call is TRBV28, the J call TRBJ2-1; D call uncertain. The germline V gene encodes CDR1 MDHEN and CDR2 SYDVKM. There are 13 residues in the CDR3. Trimming left V 6 bases short and J 4 bases short, with 10 bases between.